The sequence of this TCR beta chain was determined in a study of blood T cell dynamics during melanoma immunotherapy. The overall study: Standard first-line treatment here was pembrolizumab or nivolumab plus ipilimumab in metastatic melanoma. Findings of the study overall: The study could not tell melanoma-specific clones from general immune activation. Disease-control patients' PBMC repertoires became either more clonal or more diverse at W3.

This clone has more than one count but fewer than ten. The antigen is undetermined. Clones were sequenced by immunoSEQ multiplex PCR, and TCRdb holds only the in-frame ones, with some missing. The table has 16,000 or so clones, roughly 90% seen once. The sample's time point: pre-treatment baseline. No patient had earlier systemic cancer treatment, concurrent immunosuppressants, or another active cancer. The source material was blood, sampled from a patient treated with checkpoint blockade. This sequence was found in a human donor with melanoma.

The CDR3 DNA reads as TGTGCCATCAGTTGGACAGCGAACACTGAAGCTTTCTTT. This translates into CAISWTANTEAFF. J is TRBJ1-1 and V is TRBV10-3, with D maybe TRBD1 (6 bases). V gave up 5 bases and J gave up 1 base, with 8 bases separating them. Germline loops: CDR1 ENHRY, CDR2 SYGVKD. CDR3 length equals 13 residues.